These 14 T cell receptor beta chains originate from one sample sequenced in a study of blood T cell repertoires in COVID-19. Some clones are missing from TCRdb's copy, which holds only in-frame ones; the method was immunoSEQ multiplex PCR. The data hold some 180,000 clones, with approximately 80% observed a single time. Material: peripheral blood. The receptors derive from a woman between 40 and 50 years old with COVID-19, enrolled during active disease.

The chain has TRBV2 and TRBJ1-2; 9 positions agree with TRBD1. The V and J ends lost 5 bases and 8 bases, in that order; junction bases with no gene match: 18. CDR1 and CDR2 from the germline V gene are SNHLY and FYNNEI. CDR3 length: 17 amino acids. CDR3 nucleotides: TGTGCCAGCAGTACTCCCCTATCGGGGGGACAGGGTCAGGGCTACACCTTC. Protein product: CASSTPLSGGQGQGYTF.

Concerning this clone: The junction departs from germline at one end; a sequencing error may be responsible. The genes are TRBV2 and TRBJ1-2; 9 bases line up with TRBD1. The germline V gene encodes CDR1 SNHLY and CDR2 FYNNEI. This CDR3 spans 13 amino acids. The CDR3 nucleotides read TGTGCCAGCGACAGGGGGGTTAACTATGGCCACACCTTC. This codes for CASDRGVNYGHTF.

V gene TRBV3-1 (or the pseudogene TRBV3-2) combines with J gene TRBJ2-3; 7 bases are a match to TRBD2. In germline, CDR1 is LGHDT, CDR2 YNNKEL (reference sequence). J gave up 0 bases and V 0 bases, and 3 bases lay outside the gene matches. CDR3 length equals 16 residues. The CDR3 sequence: CASSQEAAGSTDTQYF. The CDR3 bases are TGTGCCAGCAGCCAAGAGGCAGCGGGGAGCACAGATACGCAGTATTTT.

The chain carries TRBV19 and TRBJ1-2; 10 nucleotides align to TRBD1. There are 16 residues in the CDR3. Trimming cost V 7 bases and J 1 base; bases outside gene matches: 9. Germline V gene data show CDR1 as LNHDA and CDR2 as SQIVND (reference sequence). The CDR3: CASTEAGTGVNYGYTF. The CDR3 region has the DNA TGTGCCAGTACCGAAGCGGGGACAGGGGTTAACTATGGCTACACCTTC.

A note on this clone: Other nucleotide sequences in the sample specify the same CDR3. V and J are TRBV7-2 and TRBJ2-7; D is uncertain. V was shortened by 5 bases and J by 6 bases, with 8 bases between the two germline ends. Germline V gives CDR1 SGHTA, CDR2 FQGNSA. The CDR3 extends over 11 amino acids. In nucleotides, the CDR3 is TGTGCCAGCAGCCCCTTATCCGAGCAGTACTTC. Protein product: CASSPLSEQYF. Full variable domain (missing parts from reference TRBV7-2 and TRBJ2-7): GAGVSQSPSNKVTEKGKDVELRCDPISGHTALYWYRQSLGQGLEFLIYFQGNSAPDKSGLPSDRFSAERTGGSVSTLTIQRTQQEDSAVYLCASSPLSEQYFGPGTRLTVT.

The chain is built from TRBV6-4 and TRBJ2-1; 7 positions match TRBD1. The CDR3 contains 14 residues. From germline, CDR1 is MRHNA and CDR2 SNTAGT. The J segment lost 8 bases and the V segment lost 2 bases, leaving 6 bases of the junction unmatched. The CDR3 nucleotides are TGTGCCAGCAGTGACACCGACAGGGTGCATGAGCAGTTCTTC. This encodes CASSDTDRVHEQFF.

The J gene is TRBJ1-3, the V gene TRBV18, with a tentative D call TRBD1 (5 bases). V was pared by 2 bases and J by 1 base, with 15 bases between. Per the germline V gene, CDR1 is KGHSH and CDR2 is LQKENI. The CDR3 consists of 17 residues. The CDR3 loop reads CASSPYLQGDSGNTIYF. The CDR3 nucleotides are TGTGCCAGCTCACCATATCTTCAGGGTGATTCTGGAAACACCATATATTTT. The complete variable domain, with remaining parts taken from reference TRBV18 and TRBJ1-3, reads NAGVMQNPRHLVRRRGQEARLRCSPMKGHSHVYWYRQLPEEGLKFMVYLQKENIIDESGMPKERFSAEFPKEGPSILRIQQVVRGDSAAYFCASSPYLQGDSGNTIYFGEGSWLTVV.

The chain employs TRBV7-3 and TRBJ2-1; the D gene is possibly TRBD2 (6 bases). V lost 6 bases and J lost 10, with 10 bases in between. Per germline, CDR1 SGHTA and CDR2 FQGTGA. The CDR3 consists of 11 residues. The DNA for the CDR3 is TGTGCCAGCAGGTCGGAGGGGGAGCAGTTCTTC. It codes for CASRSEGEQFF. Combining the CDR3 with reference TRBV7-3 and TRBJ2-1 gives the whole variable domain GAGVSQTPSNKVTEKGKYVELRCDPISGHTALYWYRQSLGQGPEFLIYFQGTGAADDSGLPNDRFFAVRPEGSVSTLKIQRTERGDSAVYLCASRSEGEQFFGPGTRLTVL.

The chain has TRBV28 and TRBJ2-7, with 11 bases that match TRBD2. The CDR3 has 15 residues. Germline loops: CDR1 MDHEN, CDR2 SYDVKM. V dropped 8 bases and J dropped 2; count of bases not matched to a gene: 8. The CDR3 DNA is TGTGCCAGCGAACTCGGGACTAGCGGTCCCTACGAGCAGTACTTC. It yields the protein CASELGTSGPYEQYF.

The chain links TRBV19 to TRBJ2-7; D is uncertain. Trimming cost V 3 bases and J 8 bases, with 11 bases left between them. This CDR3 has 12 residues. The V gene's germline CDR1 is LNHDA and CDR2 SQIVND (reference sequence). CDR3 loop: CASSIGRRQQYF. In DNA form, the CDR3 reads TGTGCCAGTAGTATTGGTCGGCGGCAGCAGTACTTC.

This clone showed up just once. The genes are TRBV10-3 and TRBJ1-4; D is perhaps TRBD1 (6 bases). CDR3 length: 14 residues. V lost 0 bases and J lost 11, with 13 bases in between. CDR1 ENHRY and CDR2 SYGVKD come from the germline V gene. CDR3 protein: CAISESVRTVKLFF. CDR3 sequence (DNA): TGTGCCATCAGTGAGTCGGTCCGGACAGTGAAACTGTTTTTT.

The V call is TRBV6-1, the J call TRBJ1-2; 8 nucleotides align to TRBD1. Trimming cost V 1 base and J 7 bases; bases outside gene matches: 5. Germline V gene sequence: CDR1 MNHNS, CDR2 SASEGT. This CDR3 comprises 14 residues. CDR3 in DNA: TGTGCCAGCAGTGAAGGACAGGGGCGGGGTGGCTACACCTTC. Protein: CASSEGQGRGGYTF.

The DNA of the CDR3 is TGTGCCAGCAGCATAAGGGGGGGGACCGGGGAGCTGTTTTTT. Amino acid sequence: CASSIRGGTGELFF. The chain uses TRBV11-3 and TRBJ2-2, with D perhaps TRBD2 (7 bases). The CDR3 is 14 amino acids. Trimming pared 5 bases from V and 5 bases from J, leaving 12 bases between. The germline V gene has CDR1 SGHNT and CDR2 YENEEA.

This sequence joins TRBV9 and TRBJ1-1, with D perhaps matching TRBD1 (5 bases). The V gene lost 0 bases and the J gene lost 2 bases, with 11 bases spanning the gap. The CDR3 is 15 amino acids. Germline CDR1 and CDR2: SGDLS and YYNGEE. The CDR3 loop reads CASSVDKGLNTEAFF. In DNA form, the CDR3 reads TGTGCCAGCAGCGTAGATAAGGGGCTAAACACTGAAGCTTTCTTT.